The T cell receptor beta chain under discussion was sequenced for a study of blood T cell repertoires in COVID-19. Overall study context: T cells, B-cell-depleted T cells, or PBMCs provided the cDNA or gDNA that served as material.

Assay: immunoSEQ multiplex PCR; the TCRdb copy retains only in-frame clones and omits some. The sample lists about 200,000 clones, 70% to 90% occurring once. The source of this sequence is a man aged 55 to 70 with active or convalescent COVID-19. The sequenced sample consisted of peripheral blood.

The CDR3 sequence: CASGLGQGAPQETQYF. The CDR3 DNA is TGTGCTAGTGGTTTGGGACAGGGAGCACCGCAAGAGACCCAGTACTTC. This sequence joins TRBV12-5 and TRBJ2-5, with 7 bases fitting TRBD1. The CDR3 is 16 amino acids. From germline, CDR1 is LGHNT and CDR2 FRNRAP. The J segment lost 2 bases and the V segment lost 1 base, leaving 7 bases of the junction unmatched.